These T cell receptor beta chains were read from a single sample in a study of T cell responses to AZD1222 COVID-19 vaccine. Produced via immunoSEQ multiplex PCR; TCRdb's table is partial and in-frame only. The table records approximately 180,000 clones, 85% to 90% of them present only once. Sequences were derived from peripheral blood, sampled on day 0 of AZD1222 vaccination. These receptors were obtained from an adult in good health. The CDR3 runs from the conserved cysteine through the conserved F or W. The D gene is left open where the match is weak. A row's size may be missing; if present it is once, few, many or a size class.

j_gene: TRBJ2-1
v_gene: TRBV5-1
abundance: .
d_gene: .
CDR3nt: TGCGCCAGCAGCTTGGCCCAGGGCGGCTCCTACAATGAGCAGTTCTTC
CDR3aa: CASSLAQGGSYNEQFF

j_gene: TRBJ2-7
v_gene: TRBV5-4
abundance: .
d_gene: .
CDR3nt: TGTGCCAGCAGCTCGGATTCGACGCAGCAGTACTTC
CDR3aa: CASSSDSTQQYF

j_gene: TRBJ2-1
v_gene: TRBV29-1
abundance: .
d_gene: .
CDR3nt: TGCAGCCACTCCAGGGCCAATGAGCAGTTCTTC
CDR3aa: CSHSRANEQFF

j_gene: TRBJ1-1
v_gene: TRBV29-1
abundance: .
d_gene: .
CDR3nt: TGCAGCGTTGGGGGGGGCTCGAACACTGAAGCTTTCTTT
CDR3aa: CSVGGGSNTEAFF

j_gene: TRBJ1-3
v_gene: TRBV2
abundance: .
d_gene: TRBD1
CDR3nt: TGTGCCAGCAGGAAGGACAGGGCAGAAGGAAACACCATATATTTT
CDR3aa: CASRKDRAEGNTIYF

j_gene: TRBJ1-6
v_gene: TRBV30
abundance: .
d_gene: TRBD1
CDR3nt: TGTGCCTGGGAGGGGACAGGGACTTCACCCCTCCACTTT
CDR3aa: CAWEGTGTSPLHF

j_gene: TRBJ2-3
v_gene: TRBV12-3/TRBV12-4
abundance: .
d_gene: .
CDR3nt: TGTGCCAGCACTTTAACAGATACGCAGTATTTT
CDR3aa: CASTLTDTQYF

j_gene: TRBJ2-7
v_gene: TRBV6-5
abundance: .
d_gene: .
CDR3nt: TGTGCCAGCAGTTCTGGGAGGCAGGGAACCTACGAGCAGTACTTC
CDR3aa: CASSSGRQGTYEQYF

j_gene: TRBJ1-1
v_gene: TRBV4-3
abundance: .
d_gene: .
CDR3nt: TGCGCCAGCAGCCAAGGGGAGAACACTGAAGCTTTCTTT
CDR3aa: CASSQGENTEAFF

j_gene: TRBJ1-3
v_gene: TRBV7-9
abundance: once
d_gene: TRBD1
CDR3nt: TGTGCCAGCAGCTTAGTGACAGGGGCTGGAAACACCATATATTTT
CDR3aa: CASSLVTGAGNTIYF

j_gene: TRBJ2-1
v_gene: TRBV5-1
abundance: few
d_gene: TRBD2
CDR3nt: TGCGCCAGCAGCACCGGACTAGGCCCCTACAATGAGCAGTTCTTC
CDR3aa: CASSTGLGPYNEQFF

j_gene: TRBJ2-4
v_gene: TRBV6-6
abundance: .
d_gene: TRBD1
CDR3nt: TGTGCCAGCAGTCGACAGGGGGTGGGAACCAAAAACATTCAGTACTTC
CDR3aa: CASSRQGVGTKNIQYF

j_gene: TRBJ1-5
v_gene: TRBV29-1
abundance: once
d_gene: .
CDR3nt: TGCAGCGTTGTGGAGAATAGCAATCAGCCCCAGCATTTT
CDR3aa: CSVVENSNQPQHF

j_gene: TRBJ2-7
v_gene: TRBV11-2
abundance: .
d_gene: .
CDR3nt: TGTGCCAGCAGCTTAGGGGACGGAGGCTACGAGCAGTACTTC
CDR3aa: CASSLGDGGYEQYF

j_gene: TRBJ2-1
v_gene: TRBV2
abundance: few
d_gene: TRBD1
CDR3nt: TGTGCCAGCAGCGTGGACAGGGGGACGGATGAGCAGTTCTTC
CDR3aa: CASSVDRGTDEQFF

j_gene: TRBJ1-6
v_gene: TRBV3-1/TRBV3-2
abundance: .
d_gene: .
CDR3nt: TGTGCCAGCAGCCAAGATGGAGCGGGGGGCCCGAACTCCTATAATTCACCCCTCCACTTT
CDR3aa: CASSQDGAGGPNSYNSPLHF

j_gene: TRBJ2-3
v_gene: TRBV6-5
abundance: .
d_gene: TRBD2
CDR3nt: TGTGCCAGCAGACCCCTACTAGCGGGAGTAAATACGCAGTATTTT
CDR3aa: CASRPLLAGVNTQYF

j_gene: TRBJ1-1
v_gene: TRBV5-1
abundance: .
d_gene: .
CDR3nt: TGCGCCAGCAGCTCGGGAAACGCCCGGCCCACTGAAGCTTTCTTT
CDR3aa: CASSSGNARPTEAFF

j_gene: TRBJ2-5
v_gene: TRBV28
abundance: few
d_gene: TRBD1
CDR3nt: TGTGCCAGCGCGACAGGGGGCCGAGAGACCCAGTACTTC
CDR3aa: CASATGGRETQYF

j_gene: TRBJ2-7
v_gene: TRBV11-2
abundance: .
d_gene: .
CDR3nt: TGTGCCAGCAGCTCTCAGTTAACGAGCAGTTACGAGCAGTACTTC
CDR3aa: CASSSQLTSSYEQYF

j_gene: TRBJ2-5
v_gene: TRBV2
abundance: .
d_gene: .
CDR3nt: TGTGCCAGCAGAACAGAAGAGACCCAGTACTTC
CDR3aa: CASRTEETQYF

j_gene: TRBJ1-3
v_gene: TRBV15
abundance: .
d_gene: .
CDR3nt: TGTGCCACCAGCAGAGACCCCAGACCTCCTGGAAACACCATATATTTT
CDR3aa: CATSRDPRPPGNTIYF

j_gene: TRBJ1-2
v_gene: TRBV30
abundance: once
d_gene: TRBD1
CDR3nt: TGTGCCTGGAGTGTACGCGGGGACAGGGATTTAGGCTATGGCTACACCTTC
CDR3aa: CAWSVRGDRDLGYGYTF

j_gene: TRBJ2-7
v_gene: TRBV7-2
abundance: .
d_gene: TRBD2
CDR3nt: TGTGCCACCAGTAGCGGGAGGACCGAGCAGTACTTC
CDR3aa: CATSSGRTEQYF

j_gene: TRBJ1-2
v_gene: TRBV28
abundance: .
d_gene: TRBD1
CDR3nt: TGTGCCAGCAGACGGACAGGGGGCGGTGGCTACACCTTC
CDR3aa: CASRRTGGGGYTF

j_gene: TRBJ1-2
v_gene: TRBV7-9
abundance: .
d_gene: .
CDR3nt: TGTGCCAGCAGCCCGCGGGGCATTGAGGGATATGGCTACACCTTC
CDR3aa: CASSPRGIEGYGYTF

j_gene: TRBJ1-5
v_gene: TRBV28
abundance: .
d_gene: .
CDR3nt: TGTGCCAGCAGCTCTAACTATCAGCCCCAGCATTTT
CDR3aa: CASSSNYQPQHF

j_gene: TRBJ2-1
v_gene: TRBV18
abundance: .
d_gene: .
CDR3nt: TGTGCCAGCTCACCGGGTATAGTTACAGGGAAGAATGAGCAGTTCTTC
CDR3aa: CASSPGIVTGKNEQFF

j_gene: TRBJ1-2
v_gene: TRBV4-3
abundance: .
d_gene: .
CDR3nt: TGCGCCAGCAGCCAAGAGCGCCAGGCAGGGTGGGACTATGGCTACACCTTC
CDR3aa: CASSQERQAGWDYGYTF

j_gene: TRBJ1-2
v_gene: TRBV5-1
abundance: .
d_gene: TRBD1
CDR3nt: TGCGCCAGCAGCCTAAAACAACAGGGGTCCCATGGCTACACCTTC
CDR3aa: CASSLKQQGSHGYTF

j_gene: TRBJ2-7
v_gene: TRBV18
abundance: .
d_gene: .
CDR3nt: TGTGCCAGCTCATCGAAGGGGGTCGAGCAGTACTTC
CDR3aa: CASSSKGVEQYF

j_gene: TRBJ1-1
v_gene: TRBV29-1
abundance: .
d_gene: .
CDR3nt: TGCACTCCCTCGGCGATTGATACTGAAGCTTTCTTT
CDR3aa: CTPSAIDTEAFF

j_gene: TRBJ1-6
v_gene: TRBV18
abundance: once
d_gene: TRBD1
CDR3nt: TGTGCCAGCTCACCGGACAGGGGGTGGTCACCCCTCCACTTT
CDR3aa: CASSPDRGWSPLHF

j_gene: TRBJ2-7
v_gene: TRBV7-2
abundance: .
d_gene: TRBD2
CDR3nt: TGTGCCAGCAGCTTAACTAGCGGGTCCTACGAGCAGTACTTC
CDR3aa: CASSLTSGSYEQYF

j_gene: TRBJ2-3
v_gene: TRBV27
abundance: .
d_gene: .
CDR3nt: TGTGCCAGCAGTTTGAGTGGCCTCACAGATACGCAGTATTTT
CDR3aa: CASSLSGLTDTQYF

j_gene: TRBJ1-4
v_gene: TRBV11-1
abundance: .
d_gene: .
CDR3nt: TGTGCCAGCAGCTCGGGTGAAAAACTGTTTTTT
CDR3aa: CASSSGEKLFF

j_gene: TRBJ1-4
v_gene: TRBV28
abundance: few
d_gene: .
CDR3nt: TGTGCCAGCAGTTTCAATGGACCCGGAGGTACTAATGAAAAACTGTTTTTT
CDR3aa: CASSFNGPGGTNEKLFF

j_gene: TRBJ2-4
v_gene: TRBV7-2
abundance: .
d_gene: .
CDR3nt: TGTGCCAGCAGCCCCCAGGGCGGGATAGCCAAAAACATTCAGTACTTC
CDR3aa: CASSPQGGIAKNIQYF

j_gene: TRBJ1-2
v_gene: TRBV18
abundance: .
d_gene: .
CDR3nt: TGTGCCAGCTCACCACCGGCTGGGGGAAACTATGGCTACACCTTC
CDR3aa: CASSPPAGGNYGYTF

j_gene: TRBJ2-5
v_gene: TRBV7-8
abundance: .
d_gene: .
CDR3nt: TGTGCCAGCAGCACGAGAGGACCGCTGAGGGAGACCCAGTACTTC
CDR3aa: CASSTRGPLRETQYF

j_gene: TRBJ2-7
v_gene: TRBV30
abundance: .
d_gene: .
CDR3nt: TGTGCTCTGGAACCCCCAACCGAGCAGTACTTC
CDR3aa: CALEPPTEQYF

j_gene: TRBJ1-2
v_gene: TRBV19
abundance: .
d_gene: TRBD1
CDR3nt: TGTGCCACGAGCCCGGACAGGGGGCGCCTTTATGGCTACACCTTC
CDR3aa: CATSPDRGRLYGYTF

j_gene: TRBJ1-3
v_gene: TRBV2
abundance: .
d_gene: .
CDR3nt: TGTGCCAGCAGTGAACATCTGGGGGGCCGAGGCTCTGGAAACACCATATATTTT
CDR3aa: CASSEHLGGRGSGNTIYF

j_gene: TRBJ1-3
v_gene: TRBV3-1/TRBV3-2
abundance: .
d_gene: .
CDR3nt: TGTGCCAGCAGCCAACGGGGAAACACCATATATTTT
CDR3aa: CASSQRGNTIYF

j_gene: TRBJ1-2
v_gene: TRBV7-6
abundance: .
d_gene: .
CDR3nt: TGTGCCAGCAGCTTAGGAGGGATGAACTATGGCTACACCTTC
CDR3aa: CASSLGGMNYGYTF

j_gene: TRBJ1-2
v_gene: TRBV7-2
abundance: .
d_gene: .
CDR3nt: TGTGCCAGCAGCCACCGGACAGCAAGGGGTGGCTACACCTTC
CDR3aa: CASSHRTARGGYTF

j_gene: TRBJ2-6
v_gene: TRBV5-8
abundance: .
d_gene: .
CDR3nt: TGTGCCAGCAGCCGGAATTTTGCTGGGGCCAACGTCCTGACTTTC
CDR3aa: CASSRNFAGANVLTF

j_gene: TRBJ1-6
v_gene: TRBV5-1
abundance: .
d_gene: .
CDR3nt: TGCGCCAGCAGCTCACAGGCGACGGAGAATTCACCCCTCCACTTT
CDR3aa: CASSSQATENSPLHF

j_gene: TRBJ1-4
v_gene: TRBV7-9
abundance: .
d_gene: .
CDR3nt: TGTGCCAGCAGGCGGGAGGGGGCAACTAATGAAAAACTGTTTTTT
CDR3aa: CASRREGATNEKLFF

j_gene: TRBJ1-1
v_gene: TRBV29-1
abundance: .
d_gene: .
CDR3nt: TGCAGCGGCCGAGGGGTGGGGACTGAAGCTTTCTTT
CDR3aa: CSGRGVGTEAFF

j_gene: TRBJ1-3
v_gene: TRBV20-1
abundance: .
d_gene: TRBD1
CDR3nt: TGCAGTGCTAGTTTCGACAGGGCGGCTGGAAACACCATATATTTT
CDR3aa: CSASFDRAAGNTIYF

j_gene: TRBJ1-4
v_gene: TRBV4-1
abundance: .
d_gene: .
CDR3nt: TGCGCCAGCAGCCAAGAAGAGGGGATTAATGAAAAACTGTTTTTT
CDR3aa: CASSQEEGINEKLFF

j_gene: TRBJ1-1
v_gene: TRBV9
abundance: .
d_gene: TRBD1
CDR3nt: TGTGCCAGCAGCGATCTCCGACAGGGGACTGAAGCTTTCTTT
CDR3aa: CASSDLRQGTEAFF

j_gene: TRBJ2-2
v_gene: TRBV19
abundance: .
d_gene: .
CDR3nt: TGTGCCAGTAGTATAACAGCGGGCGCGAACACCGGGGAGCTGTTTTTT
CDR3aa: CASSITAGANTGELFF